This entry lists 10 T cell receptor beta chains sequenced from one sample in a study of patients and donors after allogeneic stem cell transplantation. MiXCR was run by TCRdb on the RT-PCR reads, yielding one entry per CDR3 protein. The sample records roughly 940,000 distinct CDR3 sequences, more than 15% being singletons. The specimen was blood, either unsorted or a sorted T cell fraction (not recorded which). The source is a human donor who was either an allogeneic HSCT recipient or a stem cell or donor lymphocyte infusion donor (not recorded which). It is not recorded whose cells these are; they may come from a transplant donor.

This clonotype was counted a few times. V gene TRBV6-5 combines with J gene TRBJ1-1, with D perhaps matching TRBD1 (6 bases). With 5 bases removed from V and 10 bases from J, the gap between germline ends came to 14 bases. The V gene's germline CDR1 is MNHEY and CDR2 SVGAGI. The CDR3 consists of 12 residues. The CDR3 DNA follows: TGTGCCAGCAGTGACCGGGGGGCTGGAGCTTTCTTT. Its translation: CASSDRGAGAFF.

DNA of the CDR3: TGTGCCAGTAGTACTTGGGAGGAGACCGGGGAGCTGTTTTTT. Translated, it gives CASSTWEETGELFF. The genes are TRBV19 and TRBJ2-2; D may be TRBD2 (6 bases). Germline V lookup: CDR1 LNHDA, CDR2 SQIVND (reference sequence). The CDR3 extends over 14 amino acids. Trimming shortened V by 4 bases and J by 5 bases, and 11 bases separated the two germline ends.

This clonotype has more than one count but fewer than ten. The chain employs TRBV20-1 and TRBJ1-1; D might be TRBD1 (5 bases). Germline loops: CDR1 DFQATT, CDR2 SNEGSKA (reference sequence). This CDR3 is built from 12 residues. Trimming removed 6 bases at V and 4 bases at J, with 12 bases between. CDR3 sequence reads: CSAGVAATEAFF. CDR3 coding DNA: TGCAGTGCGGGGGTGGCTGCCACTGAAGCTTTCTTT.

This clonotype was counted ten times or more. This chain joins TRBV5-1 and TRBJ2-1, with D uncertain. Trimming cost V 1 base and J 3 bases, with 11 bases left between them. This CDR3 spans 15 amino acids. CDR1 SGHRS and CDR2 YFSETQ come from the germline V gene. CDR3 residues: CASSLMTKLYNEQFF. In DNA, the CDR3 is TGCGCCAGCAGCTTGATGACCAAACTCTACAATGAGCAGTTCTTC.

This chain uses TRBV4-3 with TRBJ1-5, with D perhaps matching TRBD1 (5 bases). In germline, CDR1 is LGHNA, CDR2 YSLEER. With 4 bases removed from V and 7 bases from J, the gap between germline ends came to 17 bases. This CDR3 comprises 15 residues. CDR3: CASSPKAGQSQPQHF. CDR3 DNA: TGCGCCAGCAGCCCTAAGGCCGGACAATCGCAGCCCCAGCATTTT.

This sequence joins TRBV20-1 and TRBJ2-2, with D hard to call. Deletions cut 6 bases from V and 0 bases from J, with 8 bases between. The CDR3 consists of 13 residues. Looked up from germline, CDR1 is DFQATT and CDR2 is SNEGSKA (reference sequence). As DNA, the CDR3 is TGCAGTGCCCGCCACGCGAACACCGGGGAGCTGTTTTTT. It yields the protein CSARHANTGELFF.

This chain links TRBV25-1 with TRBJ2-1; D unresolved. The germline V gene has CDR1 MGHDK and CDR2 SYGVNS. V lost 0 bases and J 5 bases, leaving 11 bases between the germline ends. The CDR3 length is 15 residues. This CDR3 is CASSEYIKTHNEQFF. As DNA, the CDR3 is TGTGCCAGCAGTGAATATATTAAAACCCACAATGAGCAGTTCTTC. The full variable domain, with the rest looked up from reference TRBV25-1 and TRBJ2-1, is EADIYQTPRYLVIGTGKKITLECSQTMGHDKMYWYQQDPGMELHLIHYSYGVNSTEKGDLSSESTVSRIRTEHFPLTLESARPSHTSQYLCASSEYIKTHNEQFFGPGTRLTVL.

The gene calls are TRBV15 and TRBJ2-5; D is unclear. Trimming removed 2 bases from V and 7 bases from J, with 17 bases in between. The CDR3 runs 15 residues. Germline-derived CDR1 and CDR2 are LNHNV and YYDKDF (reference sequence). Here the CDR3 reads CATSRKVGPARTQYF. Written as DNA, the CDR3 is TGTGCCACCAGCAGAAAGGTGGGCCCCGCTCGGACCCAGTACTTC.

This clonotype was detected only a few times. This rearrangement joins TRBV20-1 to TRBJ1-6; D gene uncertain. This CDR3 has 14 residues. V lost 1 base, J lost 7 bases, and 11 bases lay in between. Germline CDR1 and CDR2: DFQATT and SNEGSKA (reference sequence). CDR3 DNA sequence: TGCAGTGCTAGAGGGGCCGGGTTCAATTCACCCCTCCACTTT. Translating it yields CSARGAGFNSPLHF.

There are many counts of this clonotype. The CDR3 nucleotides are TGCAGCGTTGGGAAGGGGGCAACAGATACGCAGTATTTT. The encoded protein is CSVGKGATDTQYF. The chain employs TRBV29-1 and TRBJ2-3; TRBD1 matches 7 bases. The J segment lost 3 bases and the V segment lost 4 bases, leaving 4 bases of the junction unmatched. The germline V gene has CDR1 SQVTM and CDR2 ANQGSEA. This CDR3 region has 13 residues.